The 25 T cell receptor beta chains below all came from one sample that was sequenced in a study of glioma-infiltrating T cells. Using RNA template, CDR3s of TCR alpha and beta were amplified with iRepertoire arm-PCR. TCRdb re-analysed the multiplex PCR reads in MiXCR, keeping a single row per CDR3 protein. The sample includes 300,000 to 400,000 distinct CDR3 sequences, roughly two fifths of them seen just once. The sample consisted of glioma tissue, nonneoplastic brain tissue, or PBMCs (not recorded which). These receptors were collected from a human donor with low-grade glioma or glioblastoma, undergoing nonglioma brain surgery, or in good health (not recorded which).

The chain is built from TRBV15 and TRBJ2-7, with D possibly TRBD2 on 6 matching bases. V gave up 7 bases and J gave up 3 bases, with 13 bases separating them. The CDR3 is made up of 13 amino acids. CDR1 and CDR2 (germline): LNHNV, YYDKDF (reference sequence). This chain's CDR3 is CATTAGPHYEQYF. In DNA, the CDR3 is TGTGCCACCACGGCGGGGCCACACTACGAGCAGTACTTC. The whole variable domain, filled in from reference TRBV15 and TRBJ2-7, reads DAMVIQNPRYQVTQFGKPVTLSCSQTLNHNVMYWYQQKSSQAPKLLFHYYDKDFNNEADTPDNFQSRRPNTSFCFLDIRSPGLGDTAMYLCATTAGPHYEQYFGPGTRLTVT.

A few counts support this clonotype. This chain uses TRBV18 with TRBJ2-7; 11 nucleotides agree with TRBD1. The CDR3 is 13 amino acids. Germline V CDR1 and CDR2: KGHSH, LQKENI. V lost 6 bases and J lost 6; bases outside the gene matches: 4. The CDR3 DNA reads TGTGCCAGCTCGGGGACAGGGGGAAGCGAGCAGTACTTC. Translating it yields CASSGTGGSEQYF.

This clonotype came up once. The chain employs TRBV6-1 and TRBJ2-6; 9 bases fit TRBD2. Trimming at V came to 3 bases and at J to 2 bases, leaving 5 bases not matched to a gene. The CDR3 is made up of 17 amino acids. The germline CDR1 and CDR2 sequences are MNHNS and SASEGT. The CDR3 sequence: CASSEGLARPGANVLTF. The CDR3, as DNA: TGTGCCAGCAGTGAGGGACTAGCAAGGCCTGGGGCCAACGTCCTGACTTTC.

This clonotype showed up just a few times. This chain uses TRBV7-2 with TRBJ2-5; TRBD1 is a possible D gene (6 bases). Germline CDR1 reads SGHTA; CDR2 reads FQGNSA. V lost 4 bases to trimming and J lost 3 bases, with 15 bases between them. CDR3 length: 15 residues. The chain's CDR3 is CASSSTRGFEETQYF. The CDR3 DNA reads TGTGCCAGCAGCTCTACCAGGGGATTCGAAGAGACCCAGTACTTC.

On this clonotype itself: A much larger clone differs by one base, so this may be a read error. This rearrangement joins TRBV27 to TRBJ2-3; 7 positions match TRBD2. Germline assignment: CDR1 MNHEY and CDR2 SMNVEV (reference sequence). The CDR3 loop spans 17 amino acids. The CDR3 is CASSLLGAGASTGTQYF. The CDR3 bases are TGTGCCAGCAGTTTACTTGGGGCGGGAGCGAGCACAGGTACGCAGTATTTT.

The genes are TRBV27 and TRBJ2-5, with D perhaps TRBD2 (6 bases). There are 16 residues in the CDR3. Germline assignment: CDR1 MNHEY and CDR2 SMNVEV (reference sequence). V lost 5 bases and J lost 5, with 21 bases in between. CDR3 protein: CASSATPMGGTETQYF. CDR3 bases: TGTGCCAGCAGTGCGACCCCTATGGGGGGTACCGAGACCCAGTACTTC.

Here the CDR3 reads CASSPNIREQYF. The DNA of the CDR3 is TGTGCCAGCAGCCCCAATATTCGAGAGCAGTACTTC. The chain recombines TRBV5-4 with TRBJ2-7; no firm D call. The CDR3 has 12 residues. CDR1 SGHNT and CDR2 YYREEE come from the germline V gene (reference sequence). Trimming took 4 bases from V and 7 from J, leaving 12 bases between them.

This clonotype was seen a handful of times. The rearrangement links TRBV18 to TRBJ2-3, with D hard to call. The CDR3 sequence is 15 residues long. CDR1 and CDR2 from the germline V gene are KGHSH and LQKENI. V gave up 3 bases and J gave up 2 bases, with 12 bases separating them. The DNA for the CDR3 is TGTGCCAGCTCACCCCAAGTCCGACCCACAGATACGCAGTATTTT. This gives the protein CASSPQVRPTDTQYF.

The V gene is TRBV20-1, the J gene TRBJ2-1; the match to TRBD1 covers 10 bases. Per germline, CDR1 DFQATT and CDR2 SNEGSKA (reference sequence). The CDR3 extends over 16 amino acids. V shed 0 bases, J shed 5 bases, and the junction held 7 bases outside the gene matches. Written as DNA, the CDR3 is TGCAGTGCTAGAGATGTGGGGACAGGGGTGAACAATGAGCAGTTCTTC. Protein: CSARDVGTGVNNEQFF.

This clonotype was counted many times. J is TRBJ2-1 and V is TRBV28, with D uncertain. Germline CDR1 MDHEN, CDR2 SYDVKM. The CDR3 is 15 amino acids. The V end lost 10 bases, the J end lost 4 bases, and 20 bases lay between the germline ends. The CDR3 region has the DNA TGTGCCACCCTGAAGGAGCCTGTACGGTACAATGAGCAGTTCTTC. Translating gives CATLKEPVRYNEQFF.

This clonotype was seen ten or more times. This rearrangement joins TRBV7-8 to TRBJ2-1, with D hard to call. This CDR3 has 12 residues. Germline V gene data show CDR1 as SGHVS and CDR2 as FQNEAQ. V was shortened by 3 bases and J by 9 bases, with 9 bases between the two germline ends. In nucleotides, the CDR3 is TGTGCCAGCAGCTTGGGTTTGATTGAGCAGTTCTTC. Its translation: CASSLGLIEQFF.

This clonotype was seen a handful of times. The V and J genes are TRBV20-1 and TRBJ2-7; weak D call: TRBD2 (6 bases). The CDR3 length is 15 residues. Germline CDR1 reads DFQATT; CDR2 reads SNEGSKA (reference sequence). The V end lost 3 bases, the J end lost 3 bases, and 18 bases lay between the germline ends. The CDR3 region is CSASKPGLHFYEQYF. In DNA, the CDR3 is TGCAGTGCTAGTAAACCGGGACTCCACTTCTACGAGCAGTACTTC.

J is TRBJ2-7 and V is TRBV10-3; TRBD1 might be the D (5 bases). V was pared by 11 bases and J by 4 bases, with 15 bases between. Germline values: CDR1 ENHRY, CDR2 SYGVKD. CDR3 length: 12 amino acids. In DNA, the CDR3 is TGTGCCGTGGGGCCAAGGGGATACGAGCAGTACTTC. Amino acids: CAVGPRGYEQYF.

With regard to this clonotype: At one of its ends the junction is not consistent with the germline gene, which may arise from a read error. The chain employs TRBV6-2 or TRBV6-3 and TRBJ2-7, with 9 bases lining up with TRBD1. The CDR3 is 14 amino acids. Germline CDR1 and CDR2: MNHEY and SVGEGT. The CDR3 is CATSGGTGLVEQYF. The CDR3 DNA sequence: TGTGCCACCAGTGGCGGGACAGGGCTTGTCGAGCAGTACTTC.

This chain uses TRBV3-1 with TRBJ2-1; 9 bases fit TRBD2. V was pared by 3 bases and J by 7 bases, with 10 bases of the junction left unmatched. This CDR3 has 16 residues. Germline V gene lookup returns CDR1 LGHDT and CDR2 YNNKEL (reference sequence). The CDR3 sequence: CASSHPGTSNRNEQFF. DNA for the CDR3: TGTGCCAGCAGCCACCCCGGGACTAGCAACCGAAATGAGCAGTTCTTC.

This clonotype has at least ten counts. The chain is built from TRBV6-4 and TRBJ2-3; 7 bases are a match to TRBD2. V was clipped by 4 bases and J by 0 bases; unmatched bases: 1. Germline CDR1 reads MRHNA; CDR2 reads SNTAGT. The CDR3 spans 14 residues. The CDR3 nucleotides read TGTGCCAGCAGTGTTAGCGGGAGCACAGATACGCAGTATTTT. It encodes CASSVSGSTDTQYF.

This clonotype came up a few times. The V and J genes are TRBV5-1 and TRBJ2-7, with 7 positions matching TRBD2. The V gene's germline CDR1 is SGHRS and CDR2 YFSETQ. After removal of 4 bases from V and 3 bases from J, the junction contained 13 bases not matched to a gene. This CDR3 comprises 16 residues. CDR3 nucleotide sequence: TGCGCCAGCAGCGCGAACCTAGCGGCTGTAAGCTACGAGCAGTACTTC. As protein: CASSANLAAVSYEQYF.

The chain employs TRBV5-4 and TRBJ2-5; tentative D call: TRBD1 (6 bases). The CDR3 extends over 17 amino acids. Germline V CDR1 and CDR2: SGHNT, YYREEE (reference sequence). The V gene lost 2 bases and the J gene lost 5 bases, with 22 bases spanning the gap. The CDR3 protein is CASSLGLVRGPGETQYF. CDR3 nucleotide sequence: TGTGCCAGCAGCTTAGGTTTGGTCAGGGGACCGGGGGAGACCCAGTACTTC.

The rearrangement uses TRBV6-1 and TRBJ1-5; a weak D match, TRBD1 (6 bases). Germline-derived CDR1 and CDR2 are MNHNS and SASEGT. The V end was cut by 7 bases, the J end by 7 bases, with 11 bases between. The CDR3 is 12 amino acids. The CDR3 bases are TGTGCCAGCAACAGGGAGGGACAGCCCCAGCATTTT. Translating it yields CASNREGQPQHF.

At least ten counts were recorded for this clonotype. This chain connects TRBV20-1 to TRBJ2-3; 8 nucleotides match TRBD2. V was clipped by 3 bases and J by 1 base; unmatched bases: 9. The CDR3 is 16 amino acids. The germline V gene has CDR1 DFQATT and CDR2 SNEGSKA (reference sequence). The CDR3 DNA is TGCAGTGCTAGGGGGGGTCTAGCGGGCCGCACAGATACGCAGTATTTT. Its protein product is CSARGGLAGRTDTQYF.

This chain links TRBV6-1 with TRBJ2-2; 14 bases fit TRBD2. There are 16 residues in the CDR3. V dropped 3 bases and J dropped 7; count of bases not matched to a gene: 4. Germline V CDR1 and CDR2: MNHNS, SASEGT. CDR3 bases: TGTGCCAGCAGTGAGACTAGCGGGAGGGAAAGCGGGGAGCTGTTTTTT. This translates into CASSETSGRESGELFF.

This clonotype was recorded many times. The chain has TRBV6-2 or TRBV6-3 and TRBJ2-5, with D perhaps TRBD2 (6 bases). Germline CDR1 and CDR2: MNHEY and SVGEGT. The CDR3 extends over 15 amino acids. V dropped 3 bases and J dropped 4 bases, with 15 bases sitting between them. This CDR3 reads CASSYRGGGGETQYF. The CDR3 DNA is TGTGCCAGCAGTTATCGTGGGGGAGGCGGAGAGACCCAGTACTTC.

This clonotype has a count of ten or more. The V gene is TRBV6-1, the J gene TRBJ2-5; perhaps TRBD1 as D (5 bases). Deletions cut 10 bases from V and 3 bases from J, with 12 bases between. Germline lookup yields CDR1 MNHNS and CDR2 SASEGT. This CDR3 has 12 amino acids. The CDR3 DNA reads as TGTGCCACCCGGACACATAAAGAGACCCAGTACTTC. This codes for CATRTHKETQYF.

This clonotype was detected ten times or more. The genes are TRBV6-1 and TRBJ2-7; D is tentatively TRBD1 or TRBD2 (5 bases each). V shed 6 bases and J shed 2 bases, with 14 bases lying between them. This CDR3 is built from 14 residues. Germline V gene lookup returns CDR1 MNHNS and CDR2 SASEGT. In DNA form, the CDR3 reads TGTGCCAGCAGGGGGACGGACCAAACCTACGAGCAGTACTTC. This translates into CASRGTDQTYEQYF.

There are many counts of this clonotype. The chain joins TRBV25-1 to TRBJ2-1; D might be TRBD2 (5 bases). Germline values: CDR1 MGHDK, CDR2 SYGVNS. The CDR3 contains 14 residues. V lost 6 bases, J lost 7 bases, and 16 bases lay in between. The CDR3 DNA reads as TGTGCCAGCAGGGCTCGAGGGTCGGAGAATGAGCAGTTCTTC. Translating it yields CASRARGSENEQFF.